What follows are 10 T cell receptor beta chains derived from one specimen sequenced in a study of cytomegalovirus exposure and HLA in healthy donors. Vbeta (60) and Jbeta (13) primers were used in the PCR. Generated by immunoSEQ multiplex PCR, the TCRdb table keeps only in-frame clones and is missing some. The table includes 160,000 or so clones, 55% to 75% detected once. Sequenced material: PBMCs. Receptors originate from a human donor in good health.

The CDR3 nucleotides read TGTGCCATCAGTGATGCTAGCGGGGCATACGAGCAGTACTTC. It is translated as CAISDASGAYEQYF. This chain uses TRBV10-3 with TRBJ2-7, with TRBD2 matching over 9 bases. With V trimmed by 3 bases and J by 4 bases, 4 bases remained unmatched. This CDR3 has 14 residues. CDR1 and CDR2 from the germline V gene are ENHRY and SYGVKD.

This rearrangement joins TRBV5-1 to TRBJ1-1, with TRBD1 matching over 7 bases. With V trimmed by 0 bases and J by 6 bases, 8 bases remained unmatched. CDR1 and CDR2 from the germline V gene are SGHRS and YFSETQ. The CDR3 totals 15 residues. The CDR3 spells CASSLGDSLRPEAFF. Written as DNA, the CDR3 is TGCGCCAGCAGCTTGGGGGACAGCCTCCGGCCTGAAGCTTTCTTT.

The sample holds one count of this clone. This chain joins TRBV10-3 and TRBJ1-3; possible D gene TRBD1, 6 bases. Trimming left V 0 bases short and J 4 bases short, with 13 bases between. Germline V CDR1 and CDR2: ENHRY, SYGVKD. The CDR3 sequence is 16 residues long. CDR3 coding DNA: TGTGCCATCAGTGAGTCGAGGCAGGGGAAAGGAAACACCATATATTTT. Translation gives CAISESRQGKGNTIYF.

This clone has a handful of counts. This chain joins TRBV28 and TRBJ1-1; TRBD1 agrees at 9 bases. Germline-derived CDR1 and CDR2 are MDHEN and SYDVKM. The CDR3 runs to 14 residues. Trimming cost V 5 bases and J 4 bases; bases outside gene matches: 5. The CDR3, as DNA: TGTGCCAGCAGTCTAACGACAGGGGGCACTGAAGCTTTCTTT. Its translation: CASSLTTGGTEAFF.

The J gene is TRBJ2-7, the V gene TRBV6-6; D is uncertain. CDR1 and CDR2 from the germline V gene are MNHNY and SVGAGI (reference sequence). The CDR3 has 13 amino acids. The V and J ends lost 0 bases and 6 bases respectively, with 9 bases between them. CDR3 loop: CASSYSRQAEQYF. DNA of the CDR3: TGTGCCAGCAGTTACTCGCGACAAGCCGAGCAGTACTTC.

The V gene is TRBV7-2, the J gene TRBJ2-7, with TRBD2 identical over 7 bases. Germline V gives CDR1 SGHTA, CDR2 FQGNSA. The CDR3 has 14 residues. V gave up 1 base and J gave up 3 bases; unmatched junction bases: 3. The DNA of the CDR3 is TGTGCCAGCAGCTTAGAAGCGGGGAACTACGAGCAGTACTTC. Encoded protein: CASSLEAGNYEQYF. The variable domain in full, completed from reference TRBV7-2 and TRBJ2-7, reads GAGVSQSPSNKVTEKGKDVELRCDPISGHTALYWYRQSLGQGLEFLIYFQGNSAPDKSGLPSDRFSAERTGGSVSTLTIQRTQQEDSAVYLCASSLEAGNYEQYFGPGTRLTVT.

The table lists this clone with a few counts. This chain connects TRBV12-5 to TRBJ1-6; D call uncertain. CDR3 length: 13 amino acids. V lost 4 bases and J 5 bases, leaving 6 bases between the germline ends. Per the germline V gene, CDR1 is LGHNT and CDR2 is FRNRAP. The CDR3 here is CASGSEDNSPLHF. In DNA form, the CDR3 reads TGTGCTAGTGGTTCGGAGGATAATTCACCCCTCCACTTT.

The V and J genes are TRBV7-2 and TRBJ1-5, with D possibly being TRBD1 (5 bases). The V end was cut by 5 bases, the J end by 4 bases, with 15 bases between. The CDR3 has 15 residues. Looked up from germline, CDR1 is SGHTA and CDR2 is FQGNSA. The CDR3 region is CASSTRRGGNQPQHF. The CDR3 DNA is TGTGCCAGCAGCACGCGACGGGGGGGGAATCAGCCCCAGCATTTT.

CDR3 nucleotides: TGCGCCAGCAGCGAAGGACATCAAAGCAATCAGCCCCAGCATTTT. Its translation: CASSEGHQSNQPQHF. The V and J genes are TRBV5-1 and TRBJ1-5; a weak D match, TRBD1 (5 bases). Trimming removed 4 bases from V and 1 base from J, with 12 bases in between. This CDR3 region has 15 residues. Looked up from germline, CDR1 is SGHRS and CDR2 is YFSETQ.

Comments on this clone: At one end the junction does not follow the germline gene, possibly because of a read error. This same CDR3 is encoded by further DNA sequences in the sample. The chain has TRBV5-1 and TRBJ1-6, with 7 positions matching TRBD1. CDR1 is SGHRS, CDR2 YFSETQ, per germline. This CDR3 has 16 residues. The CDR3 sequence is CASSWYRGPGNSPLHF. In DNA, the CDR3 is TGCGCCAGCAGCTGGTACAGGGGCCCCGGGAATTCGCCCCTCCACTTT.